This T cell receptor (beta chain) stems from a study of shared clonotypes between healthy human individuals. Study-level information: Plates per donor: three CD4 naive, three CD4 memory, two CD8 naive, one CD8 memory.

The CDR3 is 17 residues long. Germline V CDR1 and CDR2: MDHEN, SYDVKM. The V and J ends lost 2 bases and 6 bases respectively, with 20 bases between them. Naive CD8 cells comprised CD45RO-negative, CCR7-positively selected cells, excluding terminally differentiated effector memory CD45RA+ cells. Clones were read by immunoSEQ multiplex PCR, and TCRdb kept only the in-frame ones, dropping some. Of about 2.1 million clones in the sample, roughly 93% were seen once. This clone occurred once. The sequencing sample was made of naive CD8+ T cells from PBMCs. The rearrangement joins TRBV28 to TRBJ1-5; D might be TRBD1 (6 bases). This TCR was recovered from a man aged 18 to 29 in good health. Some clones in this sample may be carry-over from other donors' samples. Written as DNA, the CDR3 is TGTGCCAGCAGTTTAGTAGGAGGGGGTTGGGAAGTTCAGCCCCAGCATTTT. Encoded protein: CASSLVGGGWEVQPQHF.